This T cell receptor (beta chain) was sequenced for a study of response to subunit inactivated influenza vaccine. The table lists this clonotype with a few counts. What it binds is unknown. Findings and caveats of the study: New T cells are recruited in small numbers by each seasonal influenza vaccination, according to the authors' suggestion.

This CDR3 spans 18 amino acids. Germline V gene lookup returns CDR1 MNHNS and CDR2 SASEGT. The V gene end was trimmed by 6 bases and the J gene end by 0 bases; junction bases not matched to a gene: 12. TCRdb itself ran the RT-PCR reads through MiXCR, one entry per CDR3 protein. The profile shows roughly 700,000 distinct CDR3 sequences, approximately 14% of them singletons. This receptor was identified in a man aged 50-60 years who received an inactivated influenza vaccine. Source: PBMCs from blood, taken approximately 13 days after vaccination. The chain is built from TRBV6-1 and TRBJ2-1; 9 bases agree with TRBD1. The CDR3 nucleotides are TGTGCCAGCAGGCGGACAGGGGCCGTAATACGCTCCTACAATGAGCAGTTCTTC. It encodes CASRRTGAVIRSYNEQFF.